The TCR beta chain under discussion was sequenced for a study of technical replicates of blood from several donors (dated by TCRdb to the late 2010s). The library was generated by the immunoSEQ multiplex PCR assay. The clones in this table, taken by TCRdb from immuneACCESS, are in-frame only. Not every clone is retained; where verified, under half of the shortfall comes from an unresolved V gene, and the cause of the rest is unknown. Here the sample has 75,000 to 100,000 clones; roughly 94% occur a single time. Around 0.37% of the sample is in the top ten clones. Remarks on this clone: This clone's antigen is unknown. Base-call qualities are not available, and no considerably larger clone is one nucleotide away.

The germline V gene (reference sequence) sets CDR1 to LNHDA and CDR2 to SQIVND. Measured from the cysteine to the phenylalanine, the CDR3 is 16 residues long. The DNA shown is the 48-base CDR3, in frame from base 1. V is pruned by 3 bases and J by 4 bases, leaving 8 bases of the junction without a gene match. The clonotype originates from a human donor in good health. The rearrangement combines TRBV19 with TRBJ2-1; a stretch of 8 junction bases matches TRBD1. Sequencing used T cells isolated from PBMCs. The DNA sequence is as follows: TGTGCCAGTAGTATGACAGGGGCCTGGCCTTACAATGAGCAGTTCTTC. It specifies CASSMTGAWPYNEQFF.